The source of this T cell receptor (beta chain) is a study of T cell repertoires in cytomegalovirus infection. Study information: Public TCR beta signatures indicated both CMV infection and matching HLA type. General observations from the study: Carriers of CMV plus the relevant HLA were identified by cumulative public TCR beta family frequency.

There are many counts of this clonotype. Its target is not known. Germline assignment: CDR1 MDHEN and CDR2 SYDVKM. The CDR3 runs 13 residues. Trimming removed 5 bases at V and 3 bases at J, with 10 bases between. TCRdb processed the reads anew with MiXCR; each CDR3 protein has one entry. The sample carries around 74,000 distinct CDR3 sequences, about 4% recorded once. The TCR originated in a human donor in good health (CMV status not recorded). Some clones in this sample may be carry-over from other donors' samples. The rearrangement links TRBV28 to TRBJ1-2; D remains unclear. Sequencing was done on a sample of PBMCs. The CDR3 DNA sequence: TGTGCCAGCAGTCCGCGGGAGGACTATGGCTACACCTTC. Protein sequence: CASSPREDYGYTF.